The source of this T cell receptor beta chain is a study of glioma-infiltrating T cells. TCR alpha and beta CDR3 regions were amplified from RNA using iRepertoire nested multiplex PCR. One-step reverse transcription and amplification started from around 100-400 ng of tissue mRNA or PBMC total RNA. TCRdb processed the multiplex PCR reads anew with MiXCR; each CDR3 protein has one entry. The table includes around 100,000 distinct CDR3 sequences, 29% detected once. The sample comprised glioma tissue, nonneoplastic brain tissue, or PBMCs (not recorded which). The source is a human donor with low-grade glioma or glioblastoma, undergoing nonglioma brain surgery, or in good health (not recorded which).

CDR3: CASSYRWGSPLHF. The CDR3 DNA reads TGTGCCAGCAGTTACCGCTGGGGATCACCCCTCCACTTT. The chain carries TRBV6-6 and TRBJ1-6; D gene uncertain. V lost 2 bases and J lost 10, with 9 bases in between. CDR3 length equals 13 residues. The germline V gene has CDR1 MNHNY and CDR2 SVGAGI (reference sequence).